A single sample is the source of the 2 T cell receptor beta chains below, sequenced in a study of graft-versus-host responses after intestinal transplantation. These receptors are not linked to any known antigen. Produced via immunoSEQ multiplex PCR; TCRdb's table is partial and in-frame only. The table shows about 70,000 clones, with about 94% occurring only once. This specimen consisted of unstimulated CD8+ T cells sorted from spleen or lymph node cells, obtained before intestinal transplant. These receptors were collected from a human donor who received an intestinal transplant.

This chain uses TRBV29-1 with TRBJ2-1; D is ambiguous. CDR1 is SQVTM and CDR2 is ANQGSEA in the germline V gene. V lost 2 bases, J lost 9 bases, and 11 bases lay in between. This CDR3 spans 12 amino acids. The CDR3 region is CSVESQQPEQFF. The CDR3 coding sequence is TGCAGCGTTGAAAGTCAACAACCTGAGCAGTTCTTC.

The chain links TRBV2 to TRBJ2-1, with D possibly being TRBD1 (5 bases). The germline V and J ends were trimmed by 8 bases and 6 bases, with 17 bases remaining between them. The CDR3 consists of 14 residues. Germline CDR1 is SNHLY and CDR2 is FYNNEI. CDR3 in DNA: TGTGCCAGCCTAGACAGTCAGGCCCCCAATGAGCAGTTCTTC. Its protein is CASLDSQAPNEQFF.